This T cell receptor beta chain emerged from a study of T cell responses to AZD1222 COVID-19 vaccine. Study-wide findings and caveats: Repertoires were sampled only after the peak T cell response. Only five or six individuals given AZD1222 were seropositive at baseline. The donor cohort was predominantly white British with a female majority, and clonal diversity may have been underestimated.

Clones were sequenced by immunoSEQ multiplex PCR, and TCRdb holds only the in-frame ones, with some missing. The table records about 100,000 clones, 80% to 90% of them present only once. About this clone itself: Its antigen is not identified.

After removal of 5 bases from V and 5 bases from J, the junction contained 14 bases not matched to a gene. The CDR3 is 16 amino acids. Per the germline V gene, CDR1 is MDHEN and CDR2 is SYDVKM. The rearrangement links TRBV28 to TRBJ2-5; the match to TRBD1 covers 7 bases. Sequenced here: peripheral blood, sampled on day 0 of MenACWY control vaccination. This TCR came from an adult in good health. The CDR3 region has the DNA TGTGCCAGCAGTACAACAATAACAGGGGCGCGCGAGACCCAGTACTTC. Protein: CASSTTITGARETQYF.